The 3 T cell receptor beta chains reported below all come from one sample, sequenced in a study of T cells in localized non-small cell lung cancer. TCRdb's table, derived via immunoSEQ multiplex PCR, lists solely in-frame clones and lacks some. The table has fewer than 40,000 clones, 86% seen once; the top ten hold around 3.8%. The sequencing used peripheral blood, collected before any cancer treatment. These receptors all stem from an older male donor with stage III lung adenocarcinoma.

This chain links TRBV19 with TRBJ1-5, with D perhaps TRBD1 (6 bases). Germline V CDR1 and CDR2: LNHDA, SQIVND (reference sequence). The CDR3 consists of 17 residues. V was shortened by 4 bases and J by 6 bases, with 22 bases between the two germline ends. The CDR3 loop is CASSTQLGGGEFQPQHF. CDR3 coding DNA: TGTGCCAGTAGTACCCAATTAGGGGGGGGCGAATTTCAGCCCCAGCATTTT.

This chain connects TRBV18 to TRBJ2-1; 8 bases line up with TRBD1. V dropped 6 bases and J dropped 0; count of bases not matched to a gene: 10. The CDR3 sequence is 17 residues long. CDR1 and CDR2 (germline): KGHSH, LQKENI. The CDR3 DNA reads as TGTGCCAGCTCCCCTCGGACAGGGCTAAGCTCCTACAATGAGCAGTTCTTC. Its protein product is CASSPRTGLSSYNEQFF.

The CDR3 bases are TGCAGCGTCGCTGAACAAAGCACTGAAGCTTTCTTT. It encodes CSVAEQSTEAFF. V and J are TRBV29-1 and TRBJ1-1, with D hard to call. The CDR3 sequence is 12 residues long. CDR1 SQVTM and CDR2 ANQGSEA come from the germline V gene. V gave up 6 bases and J gave up 4 bases, with 12 bases separating them. Based on the CDR3 plus reference TRBV29-1 and TRBJ1-1, the full variable domain is SAVISQKPSRDICQRGTSLTIQCQVDSQVTMMFWYRQQPGQSLTLIATANQGSEATYESGFVIDKFPISRPNLTFSTLTVSNMSPEDSSIYLCSVAEQSTEAFFGQGTRLTVV.